The clone carrying this TCR beta chain was seen only a few times. Method: immunoSEQ multiplex PCR; TCRdb's copy keeps in-frame clones and lacks some. The data hold some 170,000 clones, with roughly 90% observed a single time. Germline V gene lookup returns CDR1 SEHNR and CDR2 FQNEAQ (reference sequence). This CDR3 comprises 14 residues. J gave up 4 bases and V 4 bases, and 4 bases lay outside the gene matches. The sample belongs to a study of blood T cell repertoires in COVID-19. Study as a whole: Samples representing acute and convalescent COVID-19 were sourced from the United States, Italy and Spain. Sample material is recorded as cDNA or gDNA derived from T cells, B-cell-depleted T cells, or PBMCs.

Sequences were obtained from peripheral blood. The TCR comes from a man in his sixties with active or convalescent COVID-19. The V gene is TRBV7-9, the J gene TRBJ2-7; TRBD1 agrees at 10 bases. This CDR3 reads CASSSTGGAYEQYF. The DNA for the CDR3 is TGTGCCAGCAGCTCGACAGGGGGCGCTTACGAGCAGTACTTC.